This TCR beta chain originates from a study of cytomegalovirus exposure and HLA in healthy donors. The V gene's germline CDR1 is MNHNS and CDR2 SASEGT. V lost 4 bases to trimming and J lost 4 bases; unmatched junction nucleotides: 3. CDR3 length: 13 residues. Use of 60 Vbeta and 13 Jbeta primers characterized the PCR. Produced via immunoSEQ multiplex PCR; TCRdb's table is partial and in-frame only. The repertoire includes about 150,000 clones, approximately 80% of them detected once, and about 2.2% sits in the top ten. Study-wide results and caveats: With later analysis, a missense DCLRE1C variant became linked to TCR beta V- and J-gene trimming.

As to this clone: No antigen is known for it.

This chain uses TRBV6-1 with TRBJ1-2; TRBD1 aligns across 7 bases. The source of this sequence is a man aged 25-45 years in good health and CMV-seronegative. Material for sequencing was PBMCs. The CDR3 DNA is TGTGCCAGCAGTGCGGGACAGTTCTATGGCTACACCTTC. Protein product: CASSAGQFYGYTF.